This T cell receptor (beta chain) was documented in a study of blood T cells in healthy people across ages. Whole-study results and caveats: Per million T cells, TCR beta diversity dropped roughly linearly as age increased. Fewer expanded clones and more diversity marked long-lived versus aged donors.

Healthy individuals of Caucasian origin from Russia, aged roughly 6 to 95, served as donors. The authors isolated at least 6 million PBMCs per sample. Primers used in a second PCR of about 7 to 12 cycles were a sample-barcoded 5' primer and a J-beta primer mix. TCRdb reprocessed the 5' RACE reads via MiXCR and lists one record per CDR3 protein. The repertoire holds roughly 1.4 million distinct CDR3 sequences, with approximately 59% as singletons. To note about this clonotype: Its antigen is undetermined.

The CDR3 has 17 residues. Trimming left V 3 bases short and J 0 bases short, with 18 bases between. CDR1 and CDR2 from the germline V gene are SGHDT and YYEEEE. V usage is TRBV5-6 and J usage is TRBJ1-1; the D gene is possibly TRBD1 (5 bases). The receptor comes from a young man in good health. Sequencing was done on a sample of blood. The CDR3 spells CASSSFGAGLMNTEAFF. The CDR3 nucleotides read TGTGCCAGCAGCTCGTTCGGGGCAGGGCTCATGAACACTGAAGCTTTCTTT.